This TCR beta chain was identified in a study of blood T cells in healthy people across ages. Study-level points and caveats: Naive T cell percentage showed a strong correlation with TCR beta diversity. Roughly linearly, TCR beta diversity per million T cells fell as age increased.

The CDR3 contains 15 residues. Trimming at V came to 0 bases and at J to 2 bases, leaving 3 bases not matched to a gene. Germline CDR1 reads DFQATT; CDR2 reads SNEGSKA (reference sequence). There are a few counts of this clonotype. Its matching antigen is unknown. Alongside a J-beta primer mix, a sample-barcoded 5' primer served in a second PCR lasting about 7 to 11 cycles. Each TCR beta cDNA got a 12-nucleotide random molecular identifier. No fewer than 3 million CDR3-containing paired-end reads came from each sample. Each CDR3 protein gets one entry after TCRdb re-called the 5' RACE reads with MiXCR. Seen here are 700,000 to 950,000 distinct CDR3 sequences, more than 40% observed once, and the top ten hold 20% to 25%.

Sequencing was done on a sample of blood. The V gene is TRBV20-1, the J gene TRBJ2-3, with 9 bases aligning to TRBD1. The clonotype was recovered from a woman between 55 and 75 years old in good health. DNA for the CDR3: TGCAGTGCTAGAGACCGGGACAGGGTCACAGATACGCAGTATTTT. Its translation: CSARDRDRVTDTQYF.